Each of the 20 T cell receptor beta chains below was sequenced from the same sample in a study of blood T cell repertoires in COVID-19. The method was immunoSEQ multiplex PCR; TCRdb's version includes in-frame clones alone and lacks a portion of them. The sample holds about 89,000 clones, about two thirds seen once. Sequencing input: peripheral blood. The receptor set was obtained from an elderly woman with acute or convalescent COVID-19.

The chain combines TRBV19 with TRBJ2-5; D uncertain. Germline CDR1 LNHDA, CDR2 SQIVND (reference sequence). Trimming stripped 3 bases from V and 5 bases from J, with 13 bases between. The CDR3 is 14 residues long. CDR3 sequence: CASSIRVASETQYF. The CDR3, as DNA: TGTGCCAGTAGTATTCGAGTAGCATCCGAGACCCAGTACTTC.

The chain couples TRBV12-3 or TRBV12-4 to TRBJ2-5, with 11 bases that match TRBD2. V was clipped by 8 bases and J by 8 bases; unmatched bases: 4. The CDR3 totals 12 residues. In DNA form, the CDR3 reads TGTGCCAGCCACGGGACTAGCGGTACCCAGTACTTC. It yields the protein CASHGTSGTQYF.

V and J are TRBV24-1 and TRBJ2-2; D call uncertain. The V gene's germline CDR1 is KGHDR and CDR2 SFDVKD. The CDR3 covers 14 residues. Between the trimmed V and J ends, which lost 5 bases and 1 base, there was a span of 7 bases. CDR3 region: CATSGPGNTGELFF. The CDR3 nucleotides are TGTGCCACCAGTGGTCCAGGGAACACCGGGGAGCTGTTTTTT.

This clone was counted once. J is TRBJ1-1 and V is TRBV27, with D possibly matching TRBD1 (5 bases). Germline V lookup: CDR1 MNHEY, CDR2 SMNVEV (reference sequence). V shed 7 bases and J shed 1 base, with 10 bases lying between them. The CDR3 runs 13 residues. This chain's CDR3 is CASKRGGNTEAFF. The CDR3 coding sequence is TGTGCCAGCAAGCGGGGGGGGAACACTGAAGCTTTCTTT.

The J gene is TRBJ2-3, the V gene TRBV5-5; TRBD2 matches at 9 bases. Looked up from germline, CDR1 is SGHKS and CDR2 is YYEKEE (reference sequence). The CDR3 has 17 residues. After removal of 0 bases from V and 0 bases from J, the junction contained 5 bases not matched to a gene. CDR3: CASSLGLAGTSTDTQYF. CDR3 coding DNA: TGTGCCAGCAGCTTGGGGCTAGCGGGGACTAGCACAGATACGCAGTATTTT.

The chain employs TRBV27 and TRBJ2-3; TRBD2 matches 8 bases. Germline trimming cut 6 bases from V and 3 bases from J; bases unmatched to any gene: 11. This CDR3 has 16 amino acids. Germline lookup yields CDR1 MNHEY and CDR2 SMNVEV (reference sequence). CDR3 loop: CASRTFSGGFTDTQYF. CDR3 DNA: TGTGCCAGCAGGACCTTCAGCGGGGGCTTTACAGATACGCAGTATTTT.

The chain uses TRBV19 and TRBJ1-2; D remains ambiguous. Germline V gene lookup returns CDR1 LNHDA and CDR2 SQIVND (reference sequence). V was trimmed by 8 bases and J by 6 bases, leaving 13 bases between them. The CDR3 length is 12 residues. As DNA, the CDR3 is TGTGCCAGTTCCTTCGGGTCGAATGGCTACACCTTC. It codes for CASSFGSNGYTF.

For the CDR3, the DNA is TGTGCCAGCAGAGAGTCTCTAGCGGGGGGGCAGAAGACCCAGTACTTC. This encodes CASRESLAGGQKTQYF. J is TRBJ2-5 and V is TRBV28, with 12 nucleotides matching TRBD2. The CDR3 has 16 amino acids. Germline loops: CDR1 MDHEN, CDR2 SYDVKM. V shed 6 bases, J shed 6 bases, and the junction held 11 bases outside the gene matches.

The chain employs TRBV10-3 and TRBJ1-6, with a tentative D call TRBD1 (6 bases). The CDR3 consists of 18 residues. Trimming removed 11 bases at V and 0 bases at J, with 23 bases between. CDR1 is ENHRY, CDR2 SYGVKD, per germline. The CDR3 nucleotides are TGTGCCGTCGGCACAGGGAACCTGCTACTCTCCTATAATTCACCCCTCCACTTT. Residues: CAVGTGNLLLSYNSPLHF.

This clone was observed a few times. The V call is TRBV29-1, the J call TRBJ1-2; TRBD1 matches at 11 bases. Germline-derived CDR1 and CDR2 are SQVTM and ANQGSEA. The V gene end was trimmed by 5 bases and the J gene end by 3 bases; junction bases not matched to a gene: 2. The CDR3 loop spans 13 amino acids. The CDR3 is CSVLGQGDYGYTF. CDR3 sequence (DNA): TGCAGCGTTTTGGGACAGGGGGACTATGGCTACACCTTC.

The chain uses TRBV6-2 or TRBV6-3 and TRBJ1-5; D is possibly TRBD1 (5 bases). This CDR3 has 16 residues. The V gene lost 6 bases and the J gene lost 4 bases, with 19 bases spanning the gap. Germline V CDR1 and CDR2: MNHEY, SVGEGT. CDR3 bases: TGTGCCAGCAGCCCCGGAGGTCAAGGGACTAATCAGCCCCAGCATTTT. Translating gives CASSPGGQGTNQPQHF.

The genes are TRBV9 and TRBJ1-5; 8 bases match TRBD1. The J segment lost 7 bases and the V segment lost 4 bases, leaving 4 bases of the junction unmatched. Germline V gives CDR1 SGDLS, CDR2 YYNGEE. CDR3 size: 13 residues. As DNA, the CDR3 is TGTGCCAGCAGCCCCAGGGGGCAACAGCCCCAGCATTTT. This gives the protein CASSPRGQQPQHF. Based on the CDR3 plus reference TRBV9 and TRBJ1-5, the full variable domain is DSGVTQTPKHLITATGQRVTLRCSPRSGDLSVYWYQQSLDQGLQFLIQYYNGEERAKGNILERFSAQQFPDLHSELNLSSLELGDSALYFCASSPRGQQPQHFGDGTRLSIL.

The J gene is TRBJ1-5, the V gene TRBV7-8; TRBD1 matches 10 bases. The CDR3 runs to 15 residues. The V segment lost 4 bases and the J segment 2 bases; nucleotides outside the gene matches: 2. Germline V lookup: CDR1 SGHVS, CDR2 FQNEAQ. CDR3 bases: TGTGCCAGCAGCTCCGGGACAGGGGGCAATCAGCCCCAGCATTTT. It codes for CASSSGTGGNQPQHF.

The chain uses TRBV4-3 and TRBJ2-2; TRBD2 matches at 7 bases. CDR1 and CDR2 from the germline V gene are LGHNA and YSLEER. The CDR3 loop spans 16 amino acids. The ends lost 0 bases at V and 6 bases at J; junction bases unmatched: 7. CDR3 sequence: CASSQDQQRDSGELFF. Here the CDR3 DNA reads TGCGCCAGCAGCCAAGATCAGCAGCGGGATTCCGGGGAGCTGTTTTTT.

With respect to this clone: This specimen includes other DNA sequences encoding the same CDR3. The chain has TRBV12-3 or TRBV12-4 and TRBJ1-2; 7 bases are shared with TRBD1. The CDR3 consists of 13 residues. The ends lost 1 base at V and 6 bases at J; junction bases unmatched: 2. CDR3 amino acids: CASSLGQGDGYTF. The CDR3 DNA sequence: TGTGCCAGCAGTTTAGGCCAGGGGGATGGCTACACCTTC.

The chain links TRBV19 to TRBJ1-4; a possible D gene is TRBD1 (6 bases). The CDR3 sequence is 16 residues long. The germline gives CDR1 LNHDA, CDR2 SQIVND (reference sequence). V was trimmed by 3 bases and J by 0 bases, leaving 11 bases between them. CDR3 DNA sequence: TGTGCCAGTAGTATTTCGGGGGGCTCAACTAATGAAAAACTGTTTTTT. Translation: CASSISGGSTNEKLFF.

This chain uses TRBV28 with TRBJ2-2; a possible D gene is TRBD1 (5 bases). CDR1 and CDR2 (germline): MDHEN, SYDVKM. This CDR3 comprises 13 residues. Between the trimmed V and J ends, which lost 7 bases and 7 bases, there was a span of 13 bases. The CDR3 DNA sequence: TGTGCCAGCAAGGAACAGGCCATCGGGGAGCTGTTTTTT. Its protein product is CASKEQAIGELFF.

There are a few counts of this clone. This chain joins TRBV6-2 or TRBV6-3 and TRBJ2-2; TRBD1 matches at 8 bases. CDR1 MNHEY and CDR2 SVGEGT come from the germline V gene. The J segment lost 6 bases and the V segment lost 2 bases, leaving 5 bases of the junction unmatched. This CDR3 comprises 15 residues. CDR3 nucleotide sequence: TGTGCCAGCAGTTACGCCCGACAGGGGCCCGGGGAGCTGTTTTTT. This codes for CASSYARQGPGELFF.

The chain joins TRBV6-6 to TRBJ1-1; no definite D call. Germline V gene lookup returns CDR1 MNHNY and CDR2 SVGAGI (reference sequence). This CDR3 has 11 amino acids. Trimming stripped 2 bases from V and 8 bases from J, with 6 bases between. The CDR3 DNA reads TGTGCCAGCAGTTACGACATAGAAGCTTTCTTT. Its protein is CASSYDIEAFF.

This clone was picked up many times. The chain employs TRBV30 and TRBJ1-2, with D unclear. The germline V gene encodes CDR1 GTSNPN and CDR2 SVGIG (reference sequence). The V end lost 5 bases, the J end lost 9 bases, and 19 bases lay between the germline ends. The CDR3 is 13 amino acids. CDR3: CAWEGGRARSYTF. The DNA of the CDR3 is TGTGCCTGGGAGGGAGGACGGGCGCGGAGCTACACCTTC.